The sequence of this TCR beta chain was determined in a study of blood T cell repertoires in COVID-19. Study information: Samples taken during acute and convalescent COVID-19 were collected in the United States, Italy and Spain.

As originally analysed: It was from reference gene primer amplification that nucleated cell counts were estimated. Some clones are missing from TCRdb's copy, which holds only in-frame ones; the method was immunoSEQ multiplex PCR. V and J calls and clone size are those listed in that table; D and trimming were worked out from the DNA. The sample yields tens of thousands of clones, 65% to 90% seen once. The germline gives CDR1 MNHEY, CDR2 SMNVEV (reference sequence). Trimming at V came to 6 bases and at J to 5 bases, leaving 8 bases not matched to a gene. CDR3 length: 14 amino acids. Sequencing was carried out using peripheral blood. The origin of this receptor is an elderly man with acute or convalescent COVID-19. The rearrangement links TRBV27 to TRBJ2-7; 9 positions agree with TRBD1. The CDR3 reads CASSLLGQGNEQYF. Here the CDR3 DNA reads TGTGCCAGCAGCCTTCTTGGACAGGGGAACGAGCAGTACTTC.